The 26 T cell receptor beta chains in this list originate from one sample, sequenced in a study of blood T cell repertoires in COVID-19. This table comes from immunoSEQ multiplex PCR, and its TCRdb copy is limited to in-frame clones, with some not included. The table shows approximately 250,000 clones, with 86% occurring only once. The sample taken for sequencing was peripheral blood. The origin of the receptors is a young man with active or convalescent COVID-19.

The chain combines TRBV27 with TRBJ2-7; TRBD1 matches 8 bases. Germline CDR1 and CDR2: MNHEY and SMNVEV (reference sequence). This CDR3 is built from 15 residues. V dropped 3 bases and J dropped 4; count of bases not matched to a gene: 8. The CDR3 bases are TGTGCCAGCAGTTTTGGACGGACAGGGTTTTACGAGCAGTACTTC. Translation gives CASSFGRTGFYEQYF.

The chain recombines TRBV25-1 with TRBJ1-6; D is possibly TRBD1 (6 bases). The CDR3 is 15 residues long. V lost 8 bases, J lost 5 bases, and 16 bases lay in between. Germline CDR1 reads MGHDK; CDR2 reads SYGVNS. The CDR3 here is CASSPHRADNSPLHF. The CDR3 coding sequence is TGTGCCAGCTCCCCCCACAGGGCTGATAATTCACCCCTCCACTTT.

The sample holds a few counts of this clone. The rearrangement uses TRBV12-5 and TRBJ2-5, with 7 bases aligning to TRBD2. CDR3 length: 16 residues. The V and J ends lost 5 bases and 3 bases, in that order; junction bases with no gene match: 12. CDR1 is LGHNT, CDR2 FRNRAP, per germline. CDR3 loop: CASGIARGAGEETQYF. For the CDR3, the DNA is TGTGCTAGTGGTATAGCCCGAGGGGCGGGGGAAGAGACCCAGTACTTC.

The V call is TRBV5-1, the J call TRBJ2-2; D is perhaps TRBD1 (6 bases). V dropped 1 base and J dropped 7 bases, with 17 bases sitting between them. Germline CDR1 is SGHRS and CDR2 is YFSETQ. This CDR3 spans 16 amino acids. The DNA for the CDR3 is TGCGCCAGCAGCTTGACAGGACAGCCCGGGATCGGGGAGCTGTTTTTT. Encoded protein: CASSLTGQPGIGELFF.

V and J are TRBV3-1 (or the pseudogene TRBV3-2) and TRBJ1-3; D not certain. V was cut by 6 bases and J by 0 bases, with 15 bases left in between. The CDR3 consists of 16 residues. Per germline, CDR1 LGHDT and CDR2 YNNKEL (reference sequence). CDR3 DNA sequence: TGTGCCAGCAGTCGCGCCCGGTCAAACTCTGGAAACACCATATATTTT. It yields the protein CASSRARSNSGNTIYF.

As concerns this clone: Other DNA sequences in the sample encode the same CDR3. The V call is TRBV18, the J call TRBJ2-7, with TRBD1 identical over 8 bases. Germline V gene data show CDR1 as KGHSH and CDR2 as LQKENI. J lost 7 bases, V lost 2 bases, and 7 bases had no gene match. The CDR3 spans 14 residues. DNA of the CDR3: TGTGCCAGCTCACCAGGACAGGGCGCGCGGGAGCAGTACTTC. It translates to CASSPGQGAREQYF.

The chain links TRBV6-1 to TRBJ1-5, with D tentatively TRBD1 (5 bases). This CDR3 is 15 amino acids long. Germline CDR1 and CDR2: MNHNS and SASEGT. The V and J ends lost 2 bases and 1 base respectively, with 9 bases between them. CDR3 in amino acids: CASSERGASNQPQHF. The CDR3 bases are TGTGCCAGCAGTGAACGTGGGGCCAGCAATCAGCCCCAGCATTTT.

The V and J genes are TRBV6-5 and TRBJ1-3; 9 bases map to TRBD1. The CDR3 is 15 amino acids. The trim removed 6 bases at V and 1 base at J, leaving 4 bases unmatched. Germline CDR1 reads MNHEY; CDR2 reads SVGAGI. The CDR3 bases are TGTGCCAGCAGGGTACAGGGGGCATCTGGAAACACCATATATTTT. Its translation: CASRVQGASGNTIYF.

The chain combines TRBV5-5 with TRBJ2-2; 8 positions match TRBD2. With V trimmed by 0 bases and J by 5 bases, 6 bases remained unmatched. CDR1 and CDR2 from the germline V gene are SGHKS and YYEKEE (reference sequence). This CDR3 comprises 16 residues. For the CDR3, the DNA is TGTGCCAGCAGCTTGGCTGGCGGGGGGCCGACCGGGGAGCTGTTTTTT. This codes for CASSLAGGGPTGELFF.

The chain employs TRBV6-2 or TRBV6-3 and TRBJ2-7; D unclear. V lost 5 bases and J 4 bases, leaving 12 bases between the germline ends. This CDR3 region has 13 residues. In germline, CDR1 is MNHEY, CDR2 SVGEGT. The CDR3 region has the DNA TGTGCCAGCAGTGAGCTGAGTCATTACGAGCAGTACTTC. Amino acid sequence: CASSELSHYEQYF.

This chain links TRBV6-2 or TRBV6-3 with TRBJ2-7; perhaps TRBD2 as D (5 bases). The CDR3 runs 12 residues. V dropped 1 base and J dropped 10 bases, with 11 bases sitting between them. From germline, CDR1 is MNHEY and CDR2 SVGEGT. This CDR3 is CASSYFRLSQYF. CDR3 sequence (DNA): TGTGCCAGCAGTTACTTTAGACTATCTCAGTACTTC.

J is TRBJ1-5 and V is TRBV7-6; D is possibly TRBD1 (5 bases). Trimming removed 5 bases at V and 0 bases at J, with 17 bases between. This CDR3 is built from 17 residues. Germline CDR1 reads SGHVS; CDR2 reads FNYEAQ. The CDR3 spells CASSTDSYPYSNQPQHF. The CDR3 nucleotides are TGTGCCAGCAGCACTGACAGTTACCCCTATAGCAATCAGCCCCAGCATTTT.

V and J are TRBV7-3 and TRBJ2-2; maybe TRBD2 (5 bases). The germline gives CDR1 SGHTA, CDR2 FQGTGA. V was cut by 6 bases and J by 0 bases, with 8 bases left in between. The CDR3 loop spans 14 amino acids. As DNA, the CDR3 is TGTGCCAGCAGTAACGGGGCGAACACCGGGGAGCTGTTTTTT. This translates into CASSNGANTGELFF. Variable domain in full (rest from reference TRBV7-3 and TRBJ2-2): GAGVSQTPSNKVTEKGKYVELRCDPISGHTALYWYRQSLGQGPEFLIYFQGTGAADDSGLPNDRFFAVRPEGSVSTLKIQRTERGDSAVYLCASSNGANTGELFFGEGSRLTVL.

The rearrangement uses TRBV6-5 and TRBJ1-2; D not certain. Germline values: CDR1 MNHEY, CDR2 SVGAGI. V was clipped by 10 bases and J by 11 bases, with 29 bases between them. The CDR3 totals 15 residues. The CDR3 region has the DNA TGTGCCACCTTGAGGGAGGGATTTATTTCCGGTGGGTACACCTTC. Protein product: CATLREGFISGGYTF.

In its sample, this clone was seen many times. V and J are TRBV7-6 and TRBJ2-2, with D perhaps matching TRBD2 (6 bases). CDR1 SGHVS and CDR2 FNYEAQ come from the germline V gene. The CDR3 consists of 17 residues. V was pared by 2 bases and J by 0 bases, with 13 bases between. The chain's CDR3 is CASSLLVSGANTGELFF. The CDR3 nucleotides read TGTGCCAGCAGCTTACTAGTTAGCGGTGCGAACACCGGGGAGCTGTTTTTT.

The V call is TRBV7-8, the J call TRBJ1-2, with TRBD1 matching over 12 bases. V shed 5 bases, J shed 8 bases, and the junction held 9 bases outside the gene matches. From germline, CDR1 is SGHVS and CDR2 FQNEAQ. The CDR3 covers 15 residues. The CDR3 here is CASSETGTGGRGYTF. CDR3 bases: TGTGCCAGCAGCGAAACCGGGACAGGGGGCCGAGGCTACACCTTC.

This sequence joins TRBV20-1 and TRBJ2-7, with a tentative D call TRBD2 (6 bases). The CDR3 length is 14 residues. CDR1 and CDR2 (germline): DFQATT, SNEGSKA (reference sequence). V lost 3 bases, J lost 3 bases, and 15 bases lay in between. The CDR3 protein is CSASIRGGLYEQYF. For the CDR3, the DNA is TGCAGTGCTAGTATTAGGGGAGGTCTCTACGAGCAGTACTTC.

In this sample, this clone turned up a few times. The chain couples TRBV18 to TRBJ2-2; TRBD2 aligns across 8 bases. This CDR3 is 14 amino acids long. The germline V gene has CDR1 KGHSH and CDR2 LQKENI. The V segment lost 8 bases and the J segment 7 bases; nucleotides outside the gene matches: 9. For the CDR3, the DNA is TGTGCCAGCCAAAGCGGGGGACCTGTCGGGGAGCTGTTTTTT. Protein product: CASQSGGPVGELFF. Based on the CDR3 plus reference TRBV18 and TRBJ2-2, the full variable domain is NAGVMQNPRHLVRRRGQEARLRCSPMKGHSHVYWYRQLPEEGLKFMVYLQKENIIDESGMPKERFSAEFPKEGPSILRIQQVVRGDSAAYFCASQSGGPVGELFFGEGSRLTVL.

This chain uses TRBV3-1 (or the pseudogene TRBV3-2) with TRBJ2-7, with 9 bases matching TRBD1. There are 16 residues in the CDR3. Germline CDR1 is LGHDT and CDR2 is YNNKEL (reference sequence). The ends lost 0 bases at V and 2 bases at J; junction bases unmatched: 5. The CDR3 DNA is TGTGCCAGCAGCCAAGAGGAGGGGACAGGGCCCTACGAGCAGTACTTC. It specifies CASSQEEGTGPYEQYF.

The V call is TRBV11-2, the J call TRBJ1-1; tentatively, D is TRBD1 (5 bases). V was cut by 0 bases and J by 10 bases, with 15 bases left in between. The germline V gene has CDR1 SGHAT and CDR2 FQNNGV. The CDR3 contains 14 residues. In DNA, the CDR3 is TGTGCCAGCAGCTTAGATGCTGGGGCGTTGGTAGCTTTCTTT. Encoded protein: CASSLDAGALVAFF. Variable domain in full (rest from reference TRBV11-2 and TRBJ1-1): EAGVAQSPRYKIIEKRQSVAFWCNPISGHATLYWYQQILGQGPKLLIQFQNNGVVDDSQLPKDRFSAERLKGVDSTLKIQPAKLEDSAVYLCASSLDAGALVAFFGQGTRLTVV.

The J gene is TRBJ2-3, the V gene TRBV6-2 or TRBV6-3, with unresolved D. Germline CDR1 is MNHEY and CDR2 is SVGEGT. This CDR3 contains 14 residues. V was pared by 4 bases and J by 2 bases, with 10 bases between. The CDR3 loop is CASSSSPPTDTQYF. As DNA, the CDR3 is TGTGCCAGCAGTTCGTCCCCTCCCACAGATACGCAGTATTTT.

The chain carries TRBV30 and TRBJ1-1; tentative D call: TRBD1 (6 bases). Germline values: CDR1 GTSNPN, CDR2 SVGIG (reference sequence). V was pared by 3 bases and J by 0 bases, with 20 bases between. This CDR3 contains 17 residues. CDR3 loop: CAWRGRRGYLMNTEAFF. CDR3 in DNA: TGTGCCTGGAGGGGGCGCAGGGGATACCTCATGAACACTGAAGCTTTCTTT.

The chain joins TRBV5-1 to TRBJ2-7; D may be TRBD2 (5 bases). The CDR3 runs to 15 residues. V lost 0 bases and J lost 4, with 14 bases in between. Germline-derived CDR1 and CDR2 are SGHRS and YFSETQ. The DNA of the CDR3 is TGCGCCAGCAGCTTGGGACTACCATCAAAGTACGAGCAGTACTTC. This sequence encodes CASSLGLPSKYEQYF.

The rearrangement uses TRBV6-5 and TRBJ1-6; D might be TRBD1 (5 bases). The CDR3 loop spans 14 amino acids. The germline CDR1 and CDR2 sequences are MNHEY and SVGAGI. The ends were cut back, 5 bases at V and 5 bases at J, with 10 bases in the middle. The CDR3 loop reads CASSKGFHNSPLHF. The CDR3, as DNA: TGTGCCAGCAGTAAGGGGTTCCATAATTCACCCCTCCACTTT.

CDR3 amino acids: CASRNRGGVGLGDTQYF. The CDR3, as DNA: TGTGCCAGTCGAAATAGGGGAGGGGTTGGTTTAGGAGATACGCAGTATTTT. The chain uses TRBV19 and TRBJ2-3, with 7 bases identical to TRBD2. J lost 5 bases, V lost 8 bases, and 19 bases had no gene match. CDR1 is LNHDA, CDR2 SQIVND, per germline (reference sequence). The CDR3 sequence is 17 residues long.

Notes on this clone: The same CDR3 also results from other DNA sequences found in this sample. The rearrangement uses TRBV5-1 and TRBJ1-3; a possible D gene is TRBD1 (5 bases). Germline values: CDR1 SGHRS, CDR2 YFSETQ. V lost 0 bases, J lost 1 base, and 11 bases lay in between. The CDR3 spans 16 residues. Here the CDR3 DNA reads TGCGCCAGCAGCTTGGCCAGTAGGGGTTCTGGAAACACCATATATTTT. It encodes CASSLASRGSGNTIYF.